Below, 5 T cell receptor beta chains from the same sample are listed, as sequenced in a study of OX40 agonist ivuxolimab in advanced cancers. The repertoire was sequenced with immunoSEQ multiplex PCR; TCRdb's copy has only in-frame clones and lacks some. The table shows about 51,000 clones, with almost 90% occurring only once. Sequences were derived from CD4+ or CD8+ T cells sorted from blood, sampled in a trial of the OX40 agonist ivuxolimab. The receptors were sampled from an adult with an advanced solid tumor such as melanoma, head and neck, liver or kidney cancer.

This clone was counted between two and nine times. This rearrangement joins TRBV15 to TRBJ2-5; D is unclear. Trimming left V 4 bases short and J 7 bases short, with 7 bases between. The germline gives CDR1 LNHNV, CDR2 YYDKDF (reference sequence). The CDR3 sequence is 11 residues long. CDR3 protein: CATSTGWTQYF. The CDR3 DNA is TGTGCCACCAGCACCGGGTGGACCCAGTACTTC. Variable domain in full (rest from reference TRBV15 and TRBJ2-5): DAMVIQNPRYQVTQFGKPVTLSCSQTLNHNVMYWYQQKSSQAPKLLFHYYDKDFNNEADTPDNFQSRRPNTSFCFLDIRSPGLGDTAMYLCATSTGWTQYFGPGTRLLVL.

V usage is TRBV7-2 and J usage is TRBJ2-7; 9 nucleotides match TRBD1. V was clipped by 2 bases and J by 3 bases; unmatched bases: 5. The V gene's germline CDR1 is SGHTA and CDR2 FQGNSA. CDR3 length equals 15 residues. CDR3 sequence reads: CASSLTGGGGYEQYF. CDR3 nucleotides: TGTGCCAGCAGCTTAACAGGGGGCGGAGGCTACGAGCAGTACTTC.

The chain uses TRBV7-2 and TRBJ2-2; D is perhaps TRBD2 (5 bases). Germline V gene lookup returns CDR1 SGHTA and CDR2 FQGNSA. The CDR3 length is 15 residues. Trimming removed 1 base at V and 2 bases at J, with 8 bases between. The CDR3, as DNA: TGTGCCAGCAGCTTAGTGGCGGGCAACACCGGGGAGCTGTTTTTT. It codes for CASSLVAGNTGELFF.

The chain carries TRBV11-1 and TRBJ2-7; possible D gene TRBD1, 5 bases. Looked up from germline, CDR1 is SGHAT and CDR2 is FQDESV (reference sequence). The CDR3 runs 13 residues. The V end was cut by 5 bases, the J end by 4 bases, with 12 bases between. CDR3 coding DNA: TGTGCCAGCAGCCATTACAGGAATTACGAGCAGTACTTC. This sequence encodes CASSHYRNYEQYF.

The chain uses TRBV11-2 and TRBJ2-5, with a possible D match to TRBD2 (6 bases). This CDR3 region has 15 residues. The V gene lost 4 bases and the J gene lost 4 bases, with 16 bases spanning the gap. Germline V CDR1 and CDR2: SGHAT, FQNNGV. The CDR3 region is CASSSTSIGLETQYF. The CDR3 region has the DNA TGTGCCAGCAGCTCCACTAGCATCGGTTTAGAGACCCAGTACTTC.